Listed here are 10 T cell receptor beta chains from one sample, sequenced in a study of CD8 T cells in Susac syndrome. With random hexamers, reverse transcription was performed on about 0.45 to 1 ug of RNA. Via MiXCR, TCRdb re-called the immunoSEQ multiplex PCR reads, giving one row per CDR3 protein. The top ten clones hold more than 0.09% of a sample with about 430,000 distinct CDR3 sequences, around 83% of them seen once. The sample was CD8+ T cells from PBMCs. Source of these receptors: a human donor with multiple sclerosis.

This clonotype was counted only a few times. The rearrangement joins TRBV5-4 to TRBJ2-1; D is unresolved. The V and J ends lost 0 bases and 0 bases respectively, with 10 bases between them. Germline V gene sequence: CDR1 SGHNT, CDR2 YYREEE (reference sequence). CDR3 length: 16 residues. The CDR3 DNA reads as TGTGCCAGCAGCTTGGGCCCAGAGCTCTCCTACAATGAGCAGTTCTTC. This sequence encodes CASSLGPELSYNEQFF. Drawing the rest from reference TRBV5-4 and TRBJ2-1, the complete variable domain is ETGVTQSPTHLIKTRGQQVTLRCSSQSGHNTVSWYQQALGQGPQFIFQYYREEENGRGNFPPRFSGLQFPNYSSELNVNALELDDSALYLCASSLGPELSYNEQFFGPGTRLTVL.

The CDR3 loop reads CASRSNRGGPYNEQFF. The CDR3 DNA is TGCGCCAGCAGATCCAACCGCGGGGGGCCTTACAATGAGCAGTTCTTC. The chain joins TRBV4-1 to TRBJ2-1; 8 bases agree with TRBD2. The CDR3 has 16 residues. The V segment lost 6 bases and the J segment 4 bases; nucleotides outside the gene matches: 11. Germline values: CDR1 MGHRA, CDR2 YSYEKL.

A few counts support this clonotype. The CDR3 protein is CASSHRDRGTDTQYF. In DNA form, the CDR3 reads TGTGCCAGCAGCCATCGGGACAGGGGAACAGATACGCAGTATTTT. The chain couples TRBV7-9 to TRBJ2-3, with TRBD1 identical over 10 bases. Germline CDR1 reads SEHNR; CDR2 reads FQNEAQ (reference sequence). The CDR3 runs to 15 residues. Germline trimming cut 5 bases from V and 3 bases from J; bases unmatched to any gene: 5.

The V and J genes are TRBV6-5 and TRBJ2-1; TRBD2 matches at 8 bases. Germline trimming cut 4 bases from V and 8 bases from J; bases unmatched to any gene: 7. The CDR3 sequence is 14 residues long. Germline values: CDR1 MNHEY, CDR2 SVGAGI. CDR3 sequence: CASSLSGGGDEQFF. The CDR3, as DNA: TGTGCCAGCAGTTTAAGCGGGGGAGGGGATGAGCAGTTCTTC.

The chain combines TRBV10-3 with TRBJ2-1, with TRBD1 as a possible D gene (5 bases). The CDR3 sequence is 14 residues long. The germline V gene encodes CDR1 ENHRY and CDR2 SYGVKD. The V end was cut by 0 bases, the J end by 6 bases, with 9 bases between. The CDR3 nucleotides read TGTGCCATCAGTGAGTCGGGGCCCCTCAATGAGCAGTTCTTC. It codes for CAISESGPLNEQFF.

DNA for the CDR3: TGTGCCAGCAGCCTGACGGACTCACCCCTCCACTTT. Translating gives CASSLTDSPLHF. V is TRBV11-2 and J is TRBJ1-6; no firm D call. Germline lookup yields CDR1 SGHAT and CDR2 FQNNGV. Deletions cut 5 bases from V and 10 bases from J, with 9 bases between. The CDR3 extends over 12 amino acids.

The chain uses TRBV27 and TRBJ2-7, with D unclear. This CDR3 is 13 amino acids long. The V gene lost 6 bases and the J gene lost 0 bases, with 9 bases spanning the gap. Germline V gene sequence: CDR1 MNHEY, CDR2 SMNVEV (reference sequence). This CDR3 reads CASRPRSSYEQYF. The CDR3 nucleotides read TGTGCCAGCAGACCGAGGAGCTCCTACGAGCAGTACTTC.

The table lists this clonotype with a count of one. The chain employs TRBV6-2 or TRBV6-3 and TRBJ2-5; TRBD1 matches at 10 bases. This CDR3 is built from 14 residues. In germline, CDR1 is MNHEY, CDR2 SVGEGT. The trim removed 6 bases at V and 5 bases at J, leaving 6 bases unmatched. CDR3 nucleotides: TGTGCCAGCAGCCCGGGACAGGGGATTGAGACCCAGTACTTC. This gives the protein CASSPGQGIETQYF.

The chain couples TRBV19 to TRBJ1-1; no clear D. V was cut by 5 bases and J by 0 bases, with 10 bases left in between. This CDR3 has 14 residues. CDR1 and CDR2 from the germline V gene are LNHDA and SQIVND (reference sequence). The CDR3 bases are TGTGCCAGTAGTCTGGACCGGTTGAACACTGAAGCTTTCTTT. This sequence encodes CASSLDRLNTEAFF.

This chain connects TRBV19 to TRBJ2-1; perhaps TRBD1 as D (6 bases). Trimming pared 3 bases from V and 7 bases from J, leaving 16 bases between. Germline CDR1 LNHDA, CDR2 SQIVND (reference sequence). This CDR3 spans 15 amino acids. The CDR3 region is CASSILGRGGNEQFF. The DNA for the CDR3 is TGTGCCAGTAGTATCCTCGGCAGGGGTGGGAATGAGCAGTTCTTC.